Described below is a single TCR beta chain sequence and its context. The clone's antigen remains unknown. Base qualities are not at hand, and no much larger clone is one base apart. This specimen belongs to a study of T-cell memory formation after mild COVID-19 (dated by TCRdb to about 2021). About the full investigation: Most TCR sequence clusters were specific to one of the two donors. Longitudinal TCRalpha and TCRbeta repertoire sequencing tracked T-cell clones expanding and contracting after mild COVID-19 in a couple of donors. The cohort comprised two young, previously healthy adult volunteers, one female and one male. Beyond this particular receptor, the publication reports: The study included only a couple of mild cases, and larger cohorts that include severe cases with pre-infection samples were judged to be necessary. SARS-CoV-2 specificity was not confirmed for the second-wave clones peaking on day 37. Contracting CD4+ clones were found mainly in CM and EM memory subsets, while CD8+ clones were enriched in EMRA. From day 15 to 85, contracting clones showed balanced CD4/CD8 phenotypes, whereas a second wave of clones that expanded from day 15 to 37 leaned towards CD4+. The detection of some responding clones in pre-infection memory suggests that pre-existing cross-reactive memory T cells joined the SARS-CoV-2 response.

PBMCs were isolated by Ficoll-Paque density gradient centrifugation. CDR1 and CDR2 (MDHEN, SYDVKM) derive from the germline V gene. V drops 6 bases and J drops 7 bases, leaving 15 bases in between. From the cysteine up to the phenylalanine, the CDR3 has a length of 13 residues. Just the 39-base CDR3 DNA is kept, in frame starting at base 1. Data came from an Illumina NovaSeq 6000. TCRalpha and TCRbeta cDNA libraries were constructed by 5'RACE with constant-segment primers, with sample barcodes and unique molecular identifiers being introduced. RNA was extracted from every sample with Trizol reagent. The libraries were amplified in two PCR steps, and the second step added a second sample barcode and Illumina TruSeq adapters. The libraries were sequenced on an Illumina NovaSeq using 2 x 150 bp paired-end reads. The original methods were these. Demultiplexing of reads and collapsing into UMI-guided consensus sequences were performed with migec v1.2.7. Using mixcr v2.1.11, UMI consensuses were aligned to TRA and TRB V and J templates and then assembled into clonotypes. Expanded or contracted clonotypes were those called significant by both edgeR and NoisET, with noise models trained on biological replicates. edgeR calls used a false discovery rate-adjusted p below 0.01 and a log2 fold-change threshold of 1. As an exploratory analysis of dynamics, PCA with hierarchical clustering was applied to max-normalized trajectories of the 1000 most abundant clonotypes. Each responding clone was given a CD4 or CD8 phenotype based on the CD4+ and CD8+ repertoires, which had been sequenced separately. The public reads were reprocessed in TCRdb via fastp at Q25 and MiXCR, keeping in-frame beta chains. For every CDR3 protein sequence, its rows merge into one entry that carries the most common genes and DNA. TCRdb's processing, not the study's, gives the V and J calls here. The table for this sample lists 350,000 to 400,000 distinct CDR3 sequences; approximately 15% of them were counted only once. Of the sample, less than 25% is held by the ten largest clones.

The sequence was obtained from a man aged 18 to 29 who had mild COVID-19 (a few samples of this study predate the infection). The sample titles of this study are shuffled in the database, so cell type and time point are left out; the donor was told from shared clones. Input material: PBMCs or a T cell subset sorted from them (not recorded which). In this chain, TRBV28 is recombined with TRBJ1-1; TRBD1 is a weak D gene call, 5 bases matching. The CDR3 amino acid sequence is: CASRDSFTVEAFF. The nucleotides read TGTGCCAGCAGAGACAGTTTTACGGTTGAAGCTTTCTTT.